This passage covers 9 T cell receptor beta chains from one sample sequenced in a study of T cells in localized non-small cell lung cancer. Data came from immunoSEQ multiplex PCR; TCRdb stores just in-frame clones and leaves some out. The table lists tens of thousands of clones, 70% to 90% of them singletons. Sequences were derived from peripheral blood, sampled before any cancer treatment. The receptors were gathered from a woman aged 40 to 75 with stage I lung adenocarcinoma.

The CDR3 sequence: CATSRPHLGVYEQFF. CDR3 coding DNA: TGTGCCACCAGCAGACCCCACCTGGGGGTCTATGAGCAGTTCTTC. The V and J genes are TRBV15 and TRBJ2-1, with D tentatively TRBD1 or TRBD2 (5 bases each). CDR3 size: 15 residues. Germline V lookup: CDR1 LNHNV, CDR2 YYDKDF (reference sequence). V lost 2 bases and J lost 8, with 16 bases in between. Using reference TRBV15 and TRBJ2-1 for the parts outside the CDR3, the full variable domain is DAMVIQNPRYQVTQFGKPVTLSCSQTLNHNVMYWYQQKSSQAPKLLFHYYDKDFNNEADTPDNFQSRRPNTSFCFLDIRSPGLGDTAMYLCATSRPHLGVYEQFFGPGTRLTVL.

This clone was seen only once. This chain connects TRBV7-9 to TRBJ2-7; 7 positions match TRBD1. With V trimmed by 3 bases and J by 3 bases, 11 bases remained unmatched. This CDR3 region has 16 residues. Germline assignment: CDR1 SEHNR and CDR2 FQNEAQ (reference sequence). The DNA for the CDR3 is TGTGCCAGCAGCTTTAGCCAGGGACAGCTTCTCTACGAGCAGTACTTC. This translates into CASSFSQGQLLYEQYF. The complete variable domain, with remaining parts taken from reference TRBV7-9 and TRBJ2-7, reads DTGVSQNPRHKITKRGQNVTFRCDPISEHNRLYWYRQTLGQGPEFLTYFQNEAQLEKSRLLSDRFSAERPKGSFSTLEIQRTEQGDSAMYLCASSFSQGQLLYEQYFGPGTRLTVT.

The V gene is TRBV7-2, the J gene TRBJ1-3, with D uncertain. Trimming cost V 3 bases and J 4 bases, with 13 bases left between them. The CDR3 extends over 15 amino acids. Germline V lookup: CDR1 SGHTA, CDR2 FQGNSA. CDR3 loop: CASSFGRVRGNTIYF. Written as DNA, the CDR3 is TGTGCCAGCAGCTTCGGTAGGGTTAGAGGAAACACCATATATTTT.

The J gene is TRBJ2-1, the V gene TRBV5-1; D is possibly TRBD2 (6 bases). The ends were cut back, 0 bases at V and 0 bases at J, with 7 bases in the middle. From germline, CDR1 is SGHRS and CDR2 YFSETQ. The CDR3 has 15 amino acids. CDR3 coding DNA: TGCGCCAGCAGCTTGGCCGGGAGCTCCTACAATGAGCAGTTCTTC. This translates into CASSLAGSSYNEQFF.

This clone appeared a single time. V is TRBV27 and J is TRBJ2-3, with D hard to call. The CDR3 loop spans 15 amino acids. Germline loops: CDR1 MNHEY, CDR2 SMNVEV (reference sequence). V lost 2 bases and J lost 5, with 14 bases in between. CDR3 nucleotide sequence: TGTGCCAGCAGTTTAACGACCTTGAGTCGAGATACGCAGTATTTT. This encodes CASSLTTLSRDTQYF.

The chain carries TRBV7-9 and TRBJ1-5; 8 bases agree with TRBD1. The ends lost 4 bases at V and 6 bases at J; junction bases unmatched: 8. Germline V lookup: CDR1 SEHNR, CDR2 FQNEAQ (reference sequence). This CDR3 spans 15 amino acids. Here the CDR3 reads CASSSEDREGQPQHF. As DNA, the CDR3 is TGTGCCAGCAGCTCTGAGGACAGGGAAGGTCAGCCCCAGCATTTT.

The CDR3: CASSPGHGGLAGVSTDTQYF. Here the CDR3 DNA reads TGTGCCAGCTCACCAGGTCATGGTGGACTAGCGGGGGTTAGCACAGATACGCAGTATTTT. V gene TRBV18 combines with J gene TRBJ2-3, with 13 nucleotides matching TRBD2. This CDR3 is built from 20 residues. J lost 0 bases, V lost 2 bases, and 11 bases had no gene match. Germline V CDR1 and CDR2: KGHSH, LQKENI.

This rearrangement joins TRBV27 to TRBJ1-3; TRBD1 is a possible D gene (5 bases). The CDR3 extends over 17 amino acids. Germline V CDR1 and CDR2: MNHEY, SMNVEV (reference sequence). V was cut by 5 bases and J by 2 bases, with 19 bases left in between. The CDR3 here is CASSPRAGWGTGNTIYF. The CDR3 DNA reads as TGTGCCAGCAGTCCCCGGGCGGGCTGGGGGACTGGAAACACCATATATTTT.

This chain uses TRBV28 with TRBJ2-4; 9 bases fit TRBD2. Unmatched junction bases numbered 7, after V lost 2 bases and J lost 2 bases. Per the germline V gene, CDR1 is MDHEN and CDR2 is SYDVKM. The CDR3 length is 17 residues. This CDR3 is CASSLAGGRLTKNIQYF. CDR3 sequence (DNA): TGTGCCAGCAGTTTAGCGGGAGGGCGGTTAACCAAAAACATTCAGTACTTC.